Included here is one T cell receptor (beta chain) sequence, with context. The antigen is undetermined. This entry is derived from a study of T cell repertoires in cytomegalovirus infection. Study details: Public TCR beta signature analysis indicated the presence of both CMV infection and matching HLA type. Study-wide results and limits: It was HLA-C-restricted CMV-specific TCR beta clonotypes that dominated the response ex vivo.

Via MiXCR, TCRdb re-called the reads, giving one row per CDR3 protein. The sample lists about 530,000 distinct CDR3 sequences; 26% were seen once. The sequence came from a human donor in good health (CMV status not recorded). Some clones in this sample may be carry-over from other donors' samples. Sample: PBMCs.

The CDR3: CATSRVGTPDNEQFF. The CDR3 DNA follows: TGTGCCACCAGCAGAGTAGGAACACCCGACAATGAGCAGTTCTTC. The chain links TRBV15 to TRBJ2-1; D not resolved. CDR1 is LNHNV, CDR2 YYDKDF, per germline (reference sequence). The CDR3 totals 15 residues. V lost 1 base to trimming and J lost 5 bases, with 12 bases between them.